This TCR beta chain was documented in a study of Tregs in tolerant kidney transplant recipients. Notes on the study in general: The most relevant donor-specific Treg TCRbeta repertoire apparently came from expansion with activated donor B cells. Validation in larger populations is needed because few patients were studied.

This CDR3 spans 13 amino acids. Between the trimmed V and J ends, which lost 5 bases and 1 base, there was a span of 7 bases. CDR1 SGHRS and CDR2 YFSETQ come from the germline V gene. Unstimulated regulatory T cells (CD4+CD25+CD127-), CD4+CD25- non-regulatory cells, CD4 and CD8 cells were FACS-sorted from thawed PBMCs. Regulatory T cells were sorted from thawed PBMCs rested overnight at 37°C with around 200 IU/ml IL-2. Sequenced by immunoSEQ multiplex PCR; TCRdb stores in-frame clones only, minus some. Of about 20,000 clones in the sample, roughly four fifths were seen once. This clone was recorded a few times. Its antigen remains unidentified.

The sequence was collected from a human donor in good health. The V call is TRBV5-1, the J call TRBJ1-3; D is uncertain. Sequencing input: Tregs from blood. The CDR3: CASSVGSGNTIYF. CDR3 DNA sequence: TGCGCCAGCAGTGTGGGATCTGGAAACACCATATATTTT. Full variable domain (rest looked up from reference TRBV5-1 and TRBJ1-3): KAGVTQTPRYLIKTRGQQVTLSCSPISGHRSVSWYQQTPGQGLQFLFEYFSETQRNKGNFPGRFSGRQFSNSRSEMNVSTLELGDSALYLCASSVGSGNTIYFGEGSWLTVV.